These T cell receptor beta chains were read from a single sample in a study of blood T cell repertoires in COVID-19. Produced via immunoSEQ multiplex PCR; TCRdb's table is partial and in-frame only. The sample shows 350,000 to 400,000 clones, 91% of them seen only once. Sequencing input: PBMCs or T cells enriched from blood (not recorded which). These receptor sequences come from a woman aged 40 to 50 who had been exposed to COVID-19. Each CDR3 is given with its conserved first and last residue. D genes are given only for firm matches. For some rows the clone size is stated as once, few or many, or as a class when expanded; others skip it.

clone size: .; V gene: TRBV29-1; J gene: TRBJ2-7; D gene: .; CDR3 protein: CSVDAGPTYEQYF; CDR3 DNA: TGCAGCGTTGATGCGGGCCCAACCTACGAGCAGTACTTC
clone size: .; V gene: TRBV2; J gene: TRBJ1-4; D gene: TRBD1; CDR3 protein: CASSEADRGNEKLFF; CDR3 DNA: TGTGCCAGCAGTGAAGCGGACAGGGGGAATGAAAAACTGTTTTTT
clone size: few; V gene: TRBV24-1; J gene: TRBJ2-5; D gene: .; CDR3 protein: CATEDSPQETQYF; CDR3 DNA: TGTGCCACCGAGGACAGTCCACAAGAGACCCAGTACTTC
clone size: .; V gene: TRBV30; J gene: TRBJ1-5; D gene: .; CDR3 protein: CAWGAPDRYQPQHF; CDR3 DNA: TGTGCCTGGGGGGCCCCGGACAGATATCAGCCCCAGCATTTT
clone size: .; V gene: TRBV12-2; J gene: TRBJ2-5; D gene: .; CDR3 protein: CASRSDTPRVQREGQETQYF; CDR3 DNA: TGTGCAAGTCGCTCCGACACACCACGGGTCCAGCGGGAGGGCCAAGAGACCCAGTACTTC
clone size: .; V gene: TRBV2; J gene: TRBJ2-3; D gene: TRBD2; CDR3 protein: CASHQRETDTQYF; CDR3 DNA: TGTGCCAGCCACCAGCGGGAGACAGATACGCAGTATTTT
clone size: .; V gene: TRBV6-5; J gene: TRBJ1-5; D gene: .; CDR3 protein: CASRGGLNQPQHF; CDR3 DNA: TGTGCCAGCAGGGGGGGGTTGAATCAGCCCCAGCATTTT
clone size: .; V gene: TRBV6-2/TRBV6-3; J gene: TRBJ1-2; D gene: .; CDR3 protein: CASSWVQSYGYTF; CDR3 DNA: TGTGCCAGCAGTTGGGTACAGTCCTATGGCTACACCTTC
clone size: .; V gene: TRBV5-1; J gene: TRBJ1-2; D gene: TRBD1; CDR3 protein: CASSLNQGGSYGYTF; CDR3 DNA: TGCGCCAGTTCCCTTAACCAGGGGGGTTCCTATGGCTACACCTTC
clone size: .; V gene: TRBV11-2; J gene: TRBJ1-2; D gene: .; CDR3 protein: CASSHRARRVYGYTF; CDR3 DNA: TGTGCCAGCAGCCACAGGGCCCGACGGGTCTATGGCTACACCTTC